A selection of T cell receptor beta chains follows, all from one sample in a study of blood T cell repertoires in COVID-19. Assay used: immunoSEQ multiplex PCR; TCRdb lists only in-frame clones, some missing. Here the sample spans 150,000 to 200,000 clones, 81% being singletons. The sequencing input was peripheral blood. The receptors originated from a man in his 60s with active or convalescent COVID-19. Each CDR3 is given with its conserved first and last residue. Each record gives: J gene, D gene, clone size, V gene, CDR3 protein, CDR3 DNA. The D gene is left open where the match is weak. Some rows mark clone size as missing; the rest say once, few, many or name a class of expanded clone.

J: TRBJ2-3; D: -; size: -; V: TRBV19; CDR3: CASSPTGSDTQYF; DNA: TGTGCCAGTAGCCCTACAGGGTCAGATACGCAGTATTTT
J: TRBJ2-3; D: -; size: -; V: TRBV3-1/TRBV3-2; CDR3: CASSQAEVSTDTQYF; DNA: TGTGCCAGCAGCCAAGCTGAGGTTAGCACAGATACGCAGTATTTT
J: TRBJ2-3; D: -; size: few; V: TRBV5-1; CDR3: CASSLAGFPDTQYF; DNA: TGCGCCAGCAGCTTGGCAGGTTTCCCAGATACGCAGTATTTT
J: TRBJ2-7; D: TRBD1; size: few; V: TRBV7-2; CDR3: CASSSWTGSSYEQYF; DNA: TGTGCCAGCAGCTCTTGGACAGGGAGCTCCTACGAGCAGTACTTC
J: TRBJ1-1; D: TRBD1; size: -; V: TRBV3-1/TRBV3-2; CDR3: CASSLTGGTEAFF; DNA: TGTGCCAGCAGCCTTACAGGGGGTACTGAAGCTTTCTTT
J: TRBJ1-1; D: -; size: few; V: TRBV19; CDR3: CASRKAGSGLVQTEAFF; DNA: TGTGCCAGTCGAAAAGCAGGGTCGGGTTTGGTTCAAACTGAAGCTTTCTTT
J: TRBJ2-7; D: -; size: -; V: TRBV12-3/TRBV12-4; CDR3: CASSLSEYEQYF; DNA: TGTGCCAGCAGTTTGTCAGAATACGAGCAGTACTTC
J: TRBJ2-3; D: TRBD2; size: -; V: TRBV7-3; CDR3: CASSLGGSGRTQYF; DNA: TGTGCCAGCAGCTTGGGGGGGAGCGGTCGTACGCAGTATTTT
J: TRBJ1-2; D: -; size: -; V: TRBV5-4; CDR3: CASGGGTNIISDYGYTF; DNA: TGTGCCAGCGGCGGCGGGACGAATATTATTTCCGACTATGGCTACACCTTC
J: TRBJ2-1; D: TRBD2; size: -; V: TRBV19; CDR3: CASSFVSTSGYNEQFF; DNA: TGTGCCAGTAGCTTCGTCTCGACTAGCGGATACAATGAGCAGTTCTTC
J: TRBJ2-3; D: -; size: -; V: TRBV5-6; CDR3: CASSFTGSVDTQYF; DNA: TGTGCCAGCAGCTTCACAGGGTCCGTCGATACGCAGTATTTT
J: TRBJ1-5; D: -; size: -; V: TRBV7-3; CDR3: CASSLREWPQPQHF; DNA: TGTGCCAGCAGCTTAAGGGAGTGGCCTCAGCCCCAGCATTTT
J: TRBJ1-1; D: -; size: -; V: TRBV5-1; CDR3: CASSSTGIREAFF; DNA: TGCGCCAGCAGCTCGACAGGAATTCGGGAAGCTTTCTTT
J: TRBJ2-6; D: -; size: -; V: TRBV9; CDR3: CASSVDSSGANVLTF; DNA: TGTGCCAGCAGCGTAGATAGCTCTGGGGCCAACGTCCTGACTTTC
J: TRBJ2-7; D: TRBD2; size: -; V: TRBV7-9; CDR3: CASSSPTSGYEQYF; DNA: TGTGCCAGCAGCTCGCCGACTAGCGGCTACGAGCAGTACTTC
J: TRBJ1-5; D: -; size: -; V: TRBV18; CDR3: CASSVTRLESQHF; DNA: TGTGCCAGCTCCGTGACCCGCCTGGAGTCCCAGCATTTT
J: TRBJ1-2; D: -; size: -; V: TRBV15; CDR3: CATSRDSGVGYGYTF; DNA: TGTGCCACCAGCAGAGATAGCGGCGTAGGCTATGGCTACACCTTC
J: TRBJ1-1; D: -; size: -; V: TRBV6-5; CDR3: CASSLIRGTEAFF; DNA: TGTGCCAGCAGTCTAATCAGGGGTACTGAAGCTTTCTTT
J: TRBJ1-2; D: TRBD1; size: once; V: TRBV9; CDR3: CASSVAITTGNYGYTF; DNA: TGTGCCAGCAGCGTAGCTATAACGACAGGGAACTATGGCTACACCTTC
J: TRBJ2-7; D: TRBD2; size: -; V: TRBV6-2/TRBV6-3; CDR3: CASSRTTSEAYEQYF; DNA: TGTGCCAGCAGCAGAACCACTAGCGAAGCCTACGAGCAGTACTTC
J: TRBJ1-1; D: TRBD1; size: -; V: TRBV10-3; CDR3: CAIRVSRDSQVAFF; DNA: TGTGCCATCAGAGTGTCGAGGGACAGTCAGGTGGCTTTCTTT
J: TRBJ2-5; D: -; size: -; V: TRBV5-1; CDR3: CASSSGAGEAQYF; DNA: TGCGCCAGCAGCTCGGGGGCGGGGGAGGCCCAGTACTTC
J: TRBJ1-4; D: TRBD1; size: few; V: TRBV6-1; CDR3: CASRRGLYEKLFF; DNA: TGTGCCAGCAGAAGGGGGCTTTACGAAAAACTGTTTTTT
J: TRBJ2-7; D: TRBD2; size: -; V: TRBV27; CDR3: CASSFSGKNYEQYF; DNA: TGTGCCAGCAGTTTTAGCGGGAAGAACTACGAGCAGTACTTC
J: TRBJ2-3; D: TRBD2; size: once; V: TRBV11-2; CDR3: CASSLGLAADTQYF; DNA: TGTGCCAGCAGCTTGGGACTAGCGGCAGATACGCAGTATTTT
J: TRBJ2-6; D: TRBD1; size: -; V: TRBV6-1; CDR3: CASSGTGVHSGANVLTF; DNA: TGTGCCAGCAGTGGGACAGGGGTCCACTCTGGGGCCAACGTCCTGACTTTC
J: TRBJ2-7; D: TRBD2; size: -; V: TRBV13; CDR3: CASSSSLTLAGEYEQYF; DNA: TGTGCCAGCAGTTCGTCTCTGACACTAGCGGGAGAATACGAGCAGTACTTC
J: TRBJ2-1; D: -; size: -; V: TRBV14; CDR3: CASSPQSLALAGQFF; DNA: TGTGCCAGCAGCCCTCAGTCGCTAGCCCTCGCCGGGCAGTTCTTC
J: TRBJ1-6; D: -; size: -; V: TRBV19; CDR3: CASSLDNNSPLHF; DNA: TGTGCCAGTAGTTTGGACAATAATTCACCCCTCCACTTT
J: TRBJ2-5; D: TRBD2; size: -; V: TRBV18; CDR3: CASSPPSSGGFQETQYF; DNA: TGTGCCAGCTCACCACCGTCTAGCGGGGGGTTCCAAGAGACCCAGTACTTC
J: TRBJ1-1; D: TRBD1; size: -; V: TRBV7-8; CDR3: CASSSRGQGPGEAFF; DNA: TGTGCCAGCAGCTCCCGGGGACAGGGTCCAGGTGAAGCTTTCTTT
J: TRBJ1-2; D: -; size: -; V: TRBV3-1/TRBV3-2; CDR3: CASSHPRGGAYGYTF; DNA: TGTGCCAGCAGCCATCCGCGAGGGGGAGCCTATGGCTACACCTTC
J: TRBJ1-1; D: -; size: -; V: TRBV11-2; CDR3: CASSLTPGVLNTEAFF; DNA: TGTGCCAGCAGCTTAACGCCCGGAGTGCTGAACACTGAAGCTTTCTTT
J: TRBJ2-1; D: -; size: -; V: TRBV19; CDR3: CASSSGLSQPQFF; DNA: TGTGCCAGTAGTAGTGGACTTTCACAACCTCAGTTCTTC
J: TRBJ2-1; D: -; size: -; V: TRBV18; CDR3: CASSQPGRGYNEQFF; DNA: TGTGCCAGCTCACAACCGGGTCGCGGGTACAATGAGCAGTTCTTC
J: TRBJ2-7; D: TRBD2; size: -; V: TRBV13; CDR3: CASSLGLAGLGAYEQYF; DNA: TGTGCCAGCAGCTTGGGACTAGCGGGGCTGGGGGCCTACGAGCAGTACTTC
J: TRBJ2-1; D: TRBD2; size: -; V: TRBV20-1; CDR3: CSASEAGVNEQFF; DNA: TGCAGTGCTAGTGAAGCGGGAGTCAATGAGCAGTTCTTC
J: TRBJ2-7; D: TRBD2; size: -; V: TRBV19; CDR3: CASSTSRGLANYEQYF; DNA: TGTGCCAGTAGTACCTCCCGGGGACTAGCGAACTACGAGCAGTACTTC
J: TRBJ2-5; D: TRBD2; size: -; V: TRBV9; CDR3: CASSVEGRGSLGETQYF; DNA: TGTGCCAGCAGCGTGGAGGGGCGGGGGTCGCTAGGAGAGACCCAGTACTTC
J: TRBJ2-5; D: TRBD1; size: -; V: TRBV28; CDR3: CASSLEGTAQETQYF; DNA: TGTGCCAGCAGTTTAGAGGGGACAGCCCAAGAGACCCAGTACTTC
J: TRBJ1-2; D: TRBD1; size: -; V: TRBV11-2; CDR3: CASSTGPGQNYGYTF; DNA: TGTGCCAGCAGCACCGGACCGGGACAGAACTATGGCTACACCTTC
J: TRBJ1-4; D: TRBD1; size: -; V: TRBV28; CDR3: CASRRGQAATNEKLFF; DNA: TGTGCCAGCAGACGAGGACAGGCTGCAACTAATGAAAAACTGTTTTTT
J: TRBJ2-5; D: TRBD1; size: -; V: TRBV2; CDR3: CASRGDRAQETQYF; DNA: TGTGCCAGCAGAGGAGACAGGGCCCAAGAGACCCAGTACTTC
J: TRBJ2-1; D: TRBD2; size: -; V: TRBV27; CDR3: CASSLTSGRVNEQFF; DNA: TGTGCCAGCAGCCTGACTAGCGGGAGAGTAAATGAGCAGTTCTTC
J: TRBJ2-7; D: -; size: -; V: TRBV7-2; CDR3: CASSQGGAEQYF; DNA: TGTGCCAGCAGCCAGGGTGGGGCCGAGCAGTACTTC
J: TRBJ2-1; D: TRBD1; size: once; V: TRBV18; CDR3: CASSPTGEVFYNEQFF; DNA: TGTGCCAGCTCACCGACAGGGGAAGTGTTCTACAATGAGCAGTTCTTC
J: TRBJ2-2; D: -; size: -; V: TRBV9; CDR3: CASAPTPEAGELFF; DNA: TGTGCCAGCGCACCTACGCCGGAGGCCGGGGAGCTGTTTTTT
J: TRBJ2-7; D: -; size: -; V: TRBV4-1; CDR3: CASSREISGSYEQYF; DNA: TGCGCCAGCAGCCGAGAAATTAGCGGCTCCTACGAGCAGTACTTC
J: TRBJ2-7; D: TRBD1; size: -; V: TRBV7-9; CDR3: CASSLWGTGWTYEQYF; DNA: TGTGCCAGCAGCCTTTGGGGGACAGGGTGGACCTACGAGCAGTACTTC
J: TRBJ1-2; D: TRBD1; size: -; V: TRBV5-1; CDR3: CASSAPLGGQGDYGYTF; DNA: TGCGCCAGCAGCGCACCCTTAGGGGGGCAGGGGGACTATGGCTACACCTTC
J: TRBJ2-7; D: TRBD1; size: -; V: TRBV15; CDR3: CATSSRQGTGEQYF; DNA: TGTGCCACCAGCAGTAGACAGGGGACCGGCGAGCAGTACTTC
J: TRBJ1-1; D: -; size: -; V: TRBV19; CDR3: CASKEISRNTEAFF; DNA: TGTGCCAGTAAAGAAATTAGTAGGAACACTGAAGCTTTCTTT
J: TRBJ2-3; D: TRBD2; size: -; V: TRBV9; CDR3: CASSEGLAGISYTQYF; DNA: TGTGCCAGCAGCGAGGGACTAGCGGGGATATCTTATACGCAGTATTTT
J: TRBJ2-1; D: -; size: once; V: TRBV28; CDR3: CASSLYGEEQFF; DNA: TGTGCCAGCAGCTTATACGGAGAGGAGCAGTTCTTC